The 32 T cell receptor beta chains in this list originate from one sample, sequenced in a study of immune evolution from preneoplasia to lung adenocarcinoma. Sequencing used immunoSEQ multiplex PCR; TCRdb keeps in-frame clones, though not all of them. This table holds more than 6,500 clones, 70% to 85% found once. Material: FFPE atypical adenomatous hyperplasia tissue from the lung. This sample's subset: atypical adenomatous hyperplasia (AAH), lung preneoplasia. All receptors come from an older donor with lung adenocarcinoma. Some clones in this sample may be carry-over from other donors' samples.

The chain couples TRBV11-2 to TRBJ1-1; D remains ambiguous. This CDR3 spans 14 amino acids. V dropped 3 bases and J dropped 4 bases, with 12 bases sitting between them. Germline CDR1 reads SGHAT; CDR2 reads FQNNGV. DNA for the CDR3: TGTGCCAGCAGCTTCTCGGATGACGGCACTGAAGCTTTCTTT. Its translation is CASSFSDDGTEAFF.

There are a few counts of this clone. The V and J genes are TRBV10-3 and TRBJ2-7; tentatively, D is TRBD1 (6 bases). Germline assignment: CDR1 ENHRY and CDR2 SYGVKD. The CDR3 spans 13 residues. Trimming pared 11 bases from V and 0 bases from J, leaving 14 bases between. The CDR3 coding sequence is TGTGCCTTTCGGACAGAGAGCTCCTACGAGCAGTACTTC. Translation: CAFRTESSYEQYF.

The gene calls are TRBV6-5 and TRBJ1-2; D remains unclear. There are 12 residues in the CDR3. Germline values: CDR1 MNHEY, CDR2 SVGAGI. The V gene lost 10 bases and the J gene lost 1 base, with 10 bases spanning the gap. CDR3 coding DNA: TGTGCCACCTGGGCGGGTAACTATGGCTACACCTTC. Translating gives CATWAGNYGYTF.

This clone was observed a few times. The genes are TRBV4-3 and TRBJ2-5; the match to TRBD1 covers 7 bases. The DNA end is a closer match to TRBJ2-7, so the J assignment may be wrong. The CDR3 length is 17 residues. Germline V gene data show CDR1 as LGHNA and CDR2 as YSLEER. CDR3: CASSQDVGGSLGYEQYF. As DNA, the CDR3 is TGCGCCAGCAGCCAAGATGTAGGGGGCAGCTTGGGCTACGAGCAGTACTTC.

Points on this clone: The junction departs from germline at one end; a sequencing error may be responsible. This chain links TRBV7-7 with TRBJ2-3; 12 positions agree with TRBD2. The length of the CDR3 is 15 residues. The germline V gene encodes CDR1 SSHAT and CDR2 FNYEAQ (reference sequence). The CDR3 DNA reads as TGTGCTAGCAGCCTGACTAGCGGGGGCGATGATGCGCAGTATTTT. The encoded protein is CASSLTSGGDDAQYF.

The chain couples TRBV27 to TRBJ2-4, with D possibly TRBD1 on 6 matching bases. The CDR3 has 16 residues. In germline, CDR1 is MNHEY, CDR2 SMNVEV (reference sequence). Trimming left V 5 bases short and J 7 bases short, with 21 bases between. The CDR3 sequence is CASSQTGRRGQNIQYF. CDR3 in DNA: TGTGCCAGCAGTCAGACAGGACGGAGAGGTCAGAACATTCAGTACTTC.

The chain joins TRBV5-6 to TRBJ1-1; no clear D. The germline V gene encodes CDR1 SGHDT and CDR2 YYEEEE. Trimming cost V 4 bases and J 1 base, with 8 bases left between them. The CDR3 covers 13 residues. CDR3 in amino acids: CASSEDTNTEAFF. CDR3 sequence (DNA): TGTGCCAGCAGCGAGGATACGAACACTGAAGCTTTCTTT.

The chain carries TRBV7-9 and TRBJ2-1; D assignment may be TRBD1 or TRBD2 (5 bases each). Per germline, CDR1 SEHNR and CDR2 FQNEAQ (reference sequence). Trimming pared 3 bases from V and 0 bases from J, leaving 18 bases between. The CDR3 is made up of 18 amino acids. The CDR3: CASSFLGRPGTSYNEQFF. The CDR3 nucleotides read TGTGCCAGCAGCTTTCTAGGGCGTCCCGGGACCTCCTACAATGAGCAGTTCTTC.

The chain has TRBV12-1 and TRBJ2-1; the table's TRBD1 call for D was not verified on the DNA. TRBV12-1 is a recognized pseudogene. This CDR3 contains 15 residues. The CDR3 protein is CASSQYLGRPNEQFF. CDR3 DNA sequence: TGTGCCAGCAGCCAATATTTGGGCAGGCCGAATGAGCAGTTCTTC.

The chain couples TRBV5-1 to TRBJ2-2; either TRBD1 or TRBD2 may supply D (5 bases each). Trimming pared 0 bases from V and 6 bases from J, leaving 12 bases between. This CDR3 is 15 amino acids long. The germline CDR1 and CDR2 sequences are SGHRS and YFSETQ. The DNA for the CDR3 is TGCGCCAGCAGCTTGGCCGATTGGGACCCCGGGGAGCTGTTTTTT. It encodes CASSLADWDPGELFF.

The chain couples TRBV5-1 to TRBJ2-3; D may be TRBD2 (6 bases). This CDR3 has 14 amino acids. Trimming cost V 0 bases and J 3 bases, with 8 bases left between them. Germline V gene sequence: CDR1 SGHRS, CDR2 YFSETQ. CDR3 amino acids: CASSLALATDTQYF. CDR3 in DNA: TGCGCCAGCAGCTTGGCGCTAGCGACAGATACGCAGTATTTT.

This clone was picked up one time. The chain has TRBV14 and TRBJ2-4, with no clear D. The CDR3 is 12 residues long. V gave up 1 base and J gave up 8 bases, with 6 bases separating them. Germline-derived CDR1 and CDR2 are SGHDN and FVKESK. The CDR3 bases are TGTGCCAGCAGCCAAGTCGAGTACATTCAGTACTTC. This gives the protein CASSQVEYIQYF.

V is TRBV13 and J is TRBJ2-3; D unresolved. CDR1 PRHDT and CDR2 FYEKMQ come from the germline V gene (reference sequence). The CDR3 spans 16 residues. Trimming removed 0 bases at V and 4 bases at J, with 14 bases between. The CDR3 spells CASSLGRAKLADTQYF. CDR3 in DNA: TGTGCCAGCAGCTTAGGCCGGGCTAAGCTCGCAGATACGCAGTATTTT.

This rearrangement joins TRBV10-3 to TRBJ2-7, with TRBD2 identical over 7 bases. CDR1 is ENHRY and CDR2 is SYGVKD in the germline V gene. The V segment lost 11 bases and the J segment 5 bases; nucleotides outside the gene matches: 12. This CDR3 comprises 13 residues. CDR3 DNA: TGTGCCTCCCGGGGTGCGGGAGAGGACGAGCAGTACTTC. It translates to CASRGAGEDEQYF.

The rearrangement joins TRBV2 to TRBJ1-3, with D possibly being TRBD1 (5 bases). V gave up 3 bases and J gave up 1 base, with 7 bases separating them. The CDR3 is made up of 14 amino acids. CDR1 SNHLY and CDR2 FYNNEI come from the germline V gene. DNA of the CDR3: TGTGCCAGCAGTGATTGGGGGTCTGGAAACACCATATATTTT. Its protein product is CASSDWGSGNTIYF.

The J gene is TRBJ2-1, the V gene TRBV5-1; 12 nucleotides agree with TRBD2. The CDR3 contains 19 residues. CDR1 is SGHRS and CDR2 is YFSETQ in the germline V gene. Trimming cost V 3 bases and J 0 bases; bases outside gene matches: 10. The CDR3 bases are TGCGCCAGCAGCTCCCCCGGGACTAGCGGGTCCAGCTCCTACAATGAGCAGTTCTTC. Amino acid sequence: CASSSPGTSGSSSYNEQFF.

The genes are TRBV6-5 and TRBJ2-1, with 7 positions matching TRBD1. CDR3 size: 13 residues. V lost 7 bases, J lost 10 bases, and 10 bases stayed unmatched. Germline V gene sequence: CDR1 MNHEY, CDR2 SVGAGI. The CDR3: CASTIKGAGEQFF. In nucleotides, the CDR3 is TGTGCCAGCACAATAAAGGGGGCCGGGGAGCAGTTCTTC.

This chain links TRBV28 with TRBJ1-2, with a tentative D call TRBD1 (5 bases). This CDR3 spans 14 amino acids. Germline CDR1 and CDR2: MDHEN and SYDVKM. V gave up 5 bases and J gave up 7 bases, with 17 bases separating them. CDR3 sequence (DNA): TGTGCCAGCAGTCCGCCACAGGAAAGAAGTGGCTACACCTTC. It is translated as CASSPPQERSGYTF.

This chain uses TRBV5-4 with TRBJ1-2; no reliable D call. From germline, CDR1 is SGHNT and CDR2 YYREEE (reference sequence). The CDR3 totals 14 residues. The V end was cut by 0 bases, the J end by 0 bases, with 6 bases between. The CDR3 DNA reads as TGTGCCAGCAGCTTGGATCGGGCTAACTATGGCTACACCTTC. Protein: CASSLDRANYGYTF. The variable domain in full, completed from reference TRBV5-4 and TRBJ1-2, reads ETGVTQSPTHLIKTRGQQVTLRCSSQSGHNTVSWYQQALGQGPQFIFQYYREEENGRGNFPPRFSGLQFPNYSSELNVNALELDDSALYLCASSLDRANYGYTFGSGTRLTVV.

CDR3 DNA: TGTGCCAGCAGCTCGGGCGCCCCAAATCAGCCCCAGCATTTT. This codes for CASSSGAPNQPQHF. The chain has TRBV9 and TRBJ1-5; D gene uncertain. Trimming cost V 4 bases and J 4 bases, with 12 bases left between them. Germline CDR1 SGDLS, CDR2 YYNGEE. The CDR3 consists of 14 residues.

This clone occurred a few times. The chain carries TRBV11-1 and TRBJ2-1; TRBD1 matches 9 bases. Germline V gene sequence: CDR1 SGHAT, CDR2 FQDESV (reference sequence). The length of the CDR3 is 16 residues. With V trimmed by 5 bases and J by 5 bases, 10 bases remained unmatched. The CDR3 loop is CASSPPGQGYHNEQFF. For the CDR3, the DNA is TGTGCCAGCAGCCCTCCGGGACAGGGCTACCACAATGAGCAGTTCTTC.

The rearrangement joins TRBV4-2 to TRBJ2-5; 8 positions match TRBD2. The CDR3 covers 18 residues. With V trimmed by 0 bases and J by 1 base, 10 bases remained unmatched. CDR1 LGHNA and CDR2 YNFKEQ come from the germline V gene. Here the CDR3 reads CASSQDLAGAVIQETQYF. As DNA, the CDR3 is TGTGCCAGCAGCCAAGATCTAGCGGGTGCTGTCATCCAAGAGACCCAGTACTTC.

The chain has TRBV13 and TRBJ2-7, with 7 bases lining up with TRBD2. The germline CDR1 and CDR2 sequences are PRHDT and FYEKMQ (reference sequence). V trimming: 1 base; J trimming: 2 bases; junction bases outside the gene matches: 5. CDR3 length equals 15 residues. The CDR3 DNA reads TGTGCCAGCAGCTTAGTAGCGGGCCTTCCCTACGAGCAGTACTTC. It is translated as CASSLVAGLPYEQYF.

The chain combines TRBV10-3 with TRBJ2-7; the match to TRBD2 covers 10 bases. V shed 0 bases and J 3 bases; nucleotides not matched to a gene: 5. Germline V gives CDR1 ENHRY, CDR2 SYGVKD. This CDR3 has 16 residues. CDR3 nucleotide sequence: TGTGCCATCAGTGAGTCGGCTAGCGGGAGTAACTACGAGCAGTACTTC. Protein: CAISESASGSNYEQYF.

This clone was detected once. This chain connects TRBV27 to TRBJ1-5; the D gene is possibly TRBD1 (5 bases). There are 14 residues in the CDR3. V was pared by 5 bases and J by 5 bases, with 13 bases between. Germline V gene sequence: CDR1 MNHEY, CDR2 SMNVEV (reference sequence). The CDR3 nucleotides are TGTGCCAGCAGTCCCCGGACATGGGATCAGCCCCAGCATTTT. It is translated as CASSPRTWDQPQHF.

V usage is TRBV5-6 and J usage is TRBJ2-7; D might be TRBD1 (5 bases). CDR3 length: 16 residues. V was clipped by 2 bases and J by 3 bases, with 18 bases between them. The germline CDR1 and CDR2 sequences are SGHDT and YYEEEE. The CDR3 protein is CASSFSQAPDDYEQYF. As DNA, the CDR3 is TGTGCCAGCAGCTTCTCACAGGCGCCGGACGACTACGAGCAGTACTTC.

The gene calls are TRBV18 and TRBJ2-5; D ambiguous. CDR3 length: 15 amino acids. Germline-derived CDR1 and CDR2 are KGHSH and LQKENI. Trimming removed 3 bases at V and 2 bases at J, with 13 bases between. CDR3: CASSPVEVLQETQYF. The CDR3 nucleotides are TGTGCCAGCTCACCGGTGGAAGTGTTACAAGAGACCCAGTACTTC.

As DNA, the CDR3 is TGTGCCAGCAGCGTAGGGTCACCCCTCCACTTT. Translating gives CASSVGSPLHF. The V and J genes are TRBV9 and TRBJ1-6; D not resolved. Germline V gives CDR1 SGDLS, CDR2 YYNGEE. V lost 0 bases to trimming and J lost 10 bases, with 2 bases between them. There are 11 residues in the CDR3.

The gene calls are TRBV29-1 and TRBJ2-7; weak D call: TRBD2 (6 bases). The CDR3 is 12 amino acids. Per germline, CDR1 SQVTM and CDR2 ANQGSEA. Trimming took off 6 bases at V and 4 bases at J, with 13 bases between the two ends. CDR3 nucleotide sequence: TGCAGCGTGCGGGACTTCTCTTACGAGCAGTACTTC. Encoded protein: CSVRDFSYEQYF.

The V and J genes are TRBV2 and TRBJ2-2, with D possibly TRBD2 on 5 matching bases. With 8 bases removed from V and 6 bases from J, the gap between germline ends came to 13 bases. CDR1 and CDR2 (germline): SNHLY, FYNNEI. This CDR3 region has 13 residues. CDR3 nucleotides: TGTGCCAGCGGGCGGGCGGGCTCCGGGGAGCTGTTTTTT. Amino acids: CASGRAGSGELFF.

In this sample, this clone turned up a few times. The chain employs TRBV18 and TRBJ2-5; 7 bases are a match to TRBD1. CDR1 is KGHSH, CDR2 LQKENI, per germline. The J segment lost 5 bases and the V segment lost 3 bases, leaving 9 bases of the junction unmatched. This CDR3 has 15 residues. The CDR3 sequence: CASSPPSGQLETQYF. The DNA of the CDR3 is TGTGCCAGCTCACCGCCCTCGGGACAGCTGGAGACCCAGTACTTC.

This chain links TRBV5-1 with TRBJ2-1; possibly TRBD1 for D (5 bases). Deletions cut 4 bases from V and 9 bases from J, with 17 bases between. CDR3 size: 14 residues. CDR1 is SGHRS, CDR2 YFSETQ, per germline. CDR3 in DNA: TGCGCCAGCAGCCTCCGCCCAAGGGGTGGTGAGCAGTTCTTC. This translates into CASSLRPRGGEQFF.